This is a list of T cell receptor beta chains from one sample in a study of human T cells and chemical hapten exposure. TCRdb called the RACE reads again in MiXCR, with one record for every CDR3 protein. The sample contains about 360,000 distinct CDR3 sequences, around 7% of which appear only once. The sequences come from whole blood, collected in connection with sensitization to the hapten diphenylcyclopropenone (DPC). The receptors derive from a woman aged 18-29 years with alopecia areata. Some clones in this sample may be carry-over from other donors' samples. The CDR3 runs from the conserved cysteine through the conserved F or W. The order of the fields is J gene, V gene, clone size, D gene, CDR3 DNA, CDR3 protein. D genes are given only for firm matches. Clone sizes are given selectively: once, few, many, or a class where the clone is expanded.

TRBJ1-1,TRBV4-3,few,-,TGCGCCAGCAGCCAAGAGAAGTCAGCGACTGAAGCTTTCTTT,CASSQEKSATEAFF
TRBJ2-5,TRBV6-2/TRBV6-3,few,-,TGTGCCAGCAGTTCCATACGAAACAGTCAAGAGACCCAGTACTTC,CASSSIRNSQETQYF
TRBJ2-5,TRBV6-2/TRBV6-3,-,TRBD2,TGTGCCACAACCGGACTAGCGGTTTACCAAGAGACCCAGTACTTC,CATTGLAVYQETQYF
TRBJ2-7,TRBV7-9,many,TRBD2,TGTGCCAGCAGCTTAGCTAGCGGGGTCTTCACCTACGAGCAGTACTTC,CASSLASGVFTYEQYF
TRBJ2-7,TRBV20-1,many,TRBD2,TGCAGTGCTAGACGGCGGGGGGATTCCTACGAGCAGTACTTC,CSARRRGDSYEQYF
TRBJ1-1,TRBV12-3/TRBV12-4,many,-,TGTGCCAGCAGTTTAAGGGCGGAGAACACTGAAGCTTTCTTT,CASSLRAENTEAFF
TRBJ1-5,TRBV6-5,-,TRBD1,TGTGCCAGCAGGGTCGGACAGGGGGAAGAGCATTTT,CASRVGQGEEHF
TRBJ2-2,TRBV29-1,many,-,TGCAGCGTTGCTCCGCAGGCATCCACCGGGGAGCTGTTTTTT,CSVAPQASTGELFF
TRBJ1-6,TRBV7-9,-,-,TGTGCCAGCAGCATACAGGCGGCATTGAGTTCACCCCTCCACTTT,CASSIQAALSSPLHF
TRBJ2-2,TRBV7-2,few,-,TGTGCCAGCAGCTTGCCCAGGGGGGCCGGGGAGCTGTTTTTT,CASSLPRGAGELFF
TRBJ1-5,TRBV9,few,-,TGTGCCAGCAGTGAGGGCGCCTTCGGGAATCAGCCCCAGCATTTT,CASSEGAFGNQPQHF
TRBJ2-3,TRBV6-5,many,TRBD2,TGTGCCAGCAGTTTGACTAGCGGGGGGGCAGATACGCAGTATTTT,CASSLTSGGADTQYF
TRBJ1-2,TRBV29-1,-,TRBD1,TGCAGCGTTGAAGACGCACAGGGGAACACCTTC,CSVEDAQGNTF
TRBJ2-1,TRBV6-2/TRBV6-3,many,-,TGTGCCAGCAGTGCAGGGAGCTACAATGAGCAGTTCTTC,CASSAGSYNEQFF
TRBJ1-4,TRBV4-2,few,TRBD1,TGTGCCAGCAGTCTCGAAAACAGGGGATCGAATGAAAAACTGTTTTTT,CASSLENRGSNEKLFF
TRBJ2-2,TRBV7-3,many,TRBD2,TGTGCCAGCAGGTCGGGGGGGCCTGGCACCGGGGAGCTGTTTTTT,CASRSGGPGTGELFF
TRBJ2-5,TRBV28,many,TRBD1,TGTGCCAGCAGTCCTACCACAGGGGGCTATGAGACCCAGTACTTC,CASSPTTGGYETQYF
TRBJ2-7,TRBV5-1,-,-,TGCGCCACCCGCCTGACAGACCTTGCCTACGAGCAGTACTTC,CATRLTDLAYEQYF
TRBJ2-1,TRBV20-1,-,-,TGCAGTGCTAGGTCCACCCTGAGGCCGCTCGGTGAGCAGTTCTTC,CSARSTLRPLGEQFF
TRBJ2-7,TRBV18,many,-,TGTGCCAGCTCACCCCGAGACGGACAGTCCTACGAGCAGTACTTC,CASSPRDGQSYEQYF
TRBJ1-6,TRBV3-1,-,-,TGTGCCAGCAGCCAAGGGACAAACCCACCCCTCCACTTT,CASSQGTNPPLHF
TRBJ2-1,TRBV7-2,many,-,TGTGCCAGCAGCCTAGAGAGGACCCGGGGGCTTGAGCAGTTCTTC,CASSLERTRGLEQFF
TRBJ2-1,TRBV29-1,few,-,TGCAGCGTTGAAGAGAGGGTCAATGAGCAGTTCTTC,CSVEERVNEQFF
TRBJ1-6,TRBV13,-,-,TGTGCCAGCAGCTCCCGTATCTTATCGGATTATTCACCCCTCCACTTT,CASSSRILSDYSPLHF
TRBJ2-3,TRBV6-2/TRBV6-3,few,-,TGTGCCAGCAGTTACGCCAGGGGGGTAGGAACCACAGATACGCAGTATTTT,CASSYARGVGTTDTQYF